Listed below are T cell receptor beta chains from one sample, sequenced in a study of glioma-infiltrating T cells after dendritic cell vaccination. The data were produced by immunoSEQ multiplex PCR, yet TCRdb's version contains in-frame clones alone and is incomplete. The repertoire holds roughly 50,000 clones, with roughly 90% as singletons. This specimen was blood, taken after dendritic cell vaccination. The receptors derive from a human donor with glioblastoma. CDR3s include the opening cysteine and the closing phenylalanine or tryptophan. A D gene is named only where the DNA matches it firmly. The listing skips clone size in some rows; elsewhere it reads once, few, many or a size class.

D	V	J	length	size	DNA	CDR3
NA	TRBV19	TRBJ1-4	14	NA	TGTGCCAGTAGTAGTAGGGGAAAAGGGGAAAAACTGTTTTTT	CASSSRGKGEKLFF
TRBD2	TRBV28	TRBJ2-5	17	NA	TGTGCCAGCACCAGACAGGGCCTAGCGGGAGTAACGAAGACCCAGTACTTC	CASTRQGLAGVTKTQYF
TRBD1	TRBV9	TRBJ1-4	15	NA	TGTGCCAGCAGCGCAACAGGGGGCGTACGGGAAAAACTGTTTTTT	CASSATGGVREKLFF
NA	TRBV27	TRBJ1-5	14	NA	TGTGCCAGCAGTTTGCGTCAGGGGTATCAGCCCCAGCATTTT	CASSLRQGYQPQHF
NA	TRBV6-1	TRBJ1-2	14	NA	TGTGCCAGCAGTGAAGGTCTAGGGGCGCAAGGCTACACCTTC	CASSEGLGAQGYTF
TRBD1	TRBV7-7	TRBJ1-5	18	NA	TGTGCTAGCAGCTCCAAAACGGGCCGGGACAGGGATGGTCAGCCCCAGCATTTT	CASSSKTGRDRDGQPQHF
NA	TRBV4-1	TRBJ2-7	15	NA	TGCGCCAGCAGCCGAGCAGGGGGGCGGGTCTACGAGCAGTACTTC	CASSRAGGRVYEQYF
TRBD2	TRBV11-1	TRBJ2-5	15	NA	TGTGCCAGCAGCGCCGGACTAGTTGGGCAAGAGACCCAGTACTTC	CASSAGLVGQETQYF
NA	TRBV6-5	TRBJ1-1	15	NA	TGTGCCAGCAGTTACTCATTTTCGGTGAACACTGAAGCTTTCTTT	CASSYSFSVNTEAFF
NA	TRBV7-9	TRBJ2-7	15	NA	TGTGCCAGCAGCTTTGTAGGTGGAGGGCCTCTCGAGCAGTACTTC	CASSFVGGGPLEQYF
TRBD2	TRBV5-1	TRBJ2-7	15	NA	TGCGCCAGCAGCTTGGAGCGGGGAGACTCCTACGAGCAGTACTTC	CASSLERGDSYEQYF
TRBD1	TRBV6-1	TRBJ2-7	15	NA	TGTGCCAGCGTCCGGACAGGGGGTGAATCCTACGAGCAGTACTTC	CASVRTGGESYEQYF
TRBD2	TRBV5-5	TRBJ2-7	15	NA	TGTGCCAGCAGCTTGTCAGCTAGCGGAGCCTACGAGCAGTACTTC	CASSLSASGAYEQYF
NA	TRBV18	TRBJ1-3	16	NA	TGTGCCAGCTCACCAACGGTTCAGGGGCTAGGAAACACCATATATTTT	CASSPTVQGLGNTIYF
TRBD2	TRBV4-3	TRBJ2-1	15	NA	TGCGCCAGCAGCCGGGCGGGGGTACCCTACAATGAGCAGTTCTTC	CASSRAGVPYNEQFF
NA	TRBV28	TRBJ2-1	12	NA	TGTGCCAGCAGTTTAGCCGCGAATGAGCAGTTCTTC	CASSLAANEQFF
TRBD2	TRBV10-3	TRBJ2-5	14	NA	TGTGCCATCAAAATAGCGGGAGGAAGAGAGACCCAGTACTTC	CAIKIAGGRETQYF
TRBD1	TRBV6-1	TRBJ1-3	17	once	TGTGCCAGCAGTGAGTACCCGGACAGGGACTCTGGAAACACCATATATTTT	CASSEYPDRDSGNTIYF
NA	TRBV7-2	TRBJ1-3	16	few	TGTGCCAGCAGGGAGACAACAGGCCACTCTGGAAACACCATATATTTT	CASRETTGHSGNTIYF
TRBD1	TRBV15	TRBJ2-7	15	NA	TGTGCCACCAGCAGGACGACAGGGCTACCTCTTCAGCAGTACTTC	CATSRTTGLPLQQYF
NA	TRBV6-4	TRBJ1-2	15	once	TGTGCCAGCAGTGACTCGAGGGGGGGCACGGAAGGCTACACCTTC	CASSDSRGGTEGYTF
TRBD2	TRBV7-9	TRBJ2-7	15	NA	TGTGCCAGCAGCCCCTATCGGACTAGCGTAGACGAGCAGTACTTC	CASSPYRTSVDEQYF
TRBD2	TRBV28	TRBJ2-1	16	NA	TGTGCCAGCAGTTCCCCACTAGCGGGAGTCGCCAATGAGCAGTTCTTC	CASSSPLAGVANEQFF
NA	TRBV15	TRBJ2-7	16	NA	TGTGCCACCAGCATTAGGGGCAGGGGATTACGTTACGAGCAGTACTTC	CATSIRGRGLRYEQYF
TRBD2	TRBV6-5	TRBJ2-7	12	NA	TGTGCCAGCAGCCGGGGGGGCTACGAGCAGTACTTC	CASSRGGYEQYF
NA	TRBV5-4	TRBJ2-1	14	NA	TGTGCCAGCAGATCGGACTACGCAATGAGCGAGCAGTTCTTC	CASRSDYAMSEQFF
TRBD1	TRBV6-5	TRBJ2-5	15	NA	TGTGCCAGCGGCATCTACAGGGGTGAGCAAGAGACCCAGTACTTC	CASGIYRGEQETQYF
NA	TRBV19	TRBJ1-5	15	NA	TGTGCCAGTAGTATCTCGGGACAAATGAATCAGCCCCAGCATTTT	CASSISGQMNQPQHF
NA	TRBV7-2	TRBJ1-1	13	NA	TGTGCCAGCAGCTTAGGTTCCAGGGGTGAAGCTTTCTTT	CASSLGSRGEAFF
TRBD2	TRBV6-4	TRBJ2-1	18	NA	TGTGCCAGCAGTGATGACGGGAGGTTTGGCGGGACGATTAATGAGCAGTTCTTC	CASSDDGRFGGTINEQFF
TRBD1	TRBV7-9	TRBJ2-7	14	NA	TGTGCCAGCAGCTTCCGGGACAGCTCCTACGAGCAGTACTTC	CASSFRDSSYEQYF
TRBD2	TRBV10-3	TRBJ2-3	16	NA	TGTGCCATCAAAGGGCTAGCGGGAGCAAGGACAGATACGCAGTATTTT	CAIKGLAGARTDTQYF
TRBD1	TRBV5-1	TRBJ1-4	16	NA	TGCGCCAGCAGCGCAGTCCCGGACAGGGGATTTGAAAAACTGTTTTTT	CASSAVPDRGFEKLFF
NA	TRBV5-1	TRBJ2-1	14	NA	TGCGCCAGCAGCTTGGTTCAGGTTTACAATGAGCAGTTCTTC	CASSLVQVYNEQFF
TRBD2	TRBV6-6	TRBJ2-3	14	NA	TGTGCCAGCACCGATTCGGGAGGGGGAGATACGCAGTATTTT	CASTDSGGGDTQYF
NA	TRBV19	TRBJ1-1	14	once	TGTGCCAGTAGTATTTCCCCTCCGGGCACTGAAGCTTTCTTT	CASSISPPGTEAFF
TRBD2	TRBV6-6	TRBJ2-3	16	NA	TGTGCCAGCAGTAACCAGCGGGAGGTTCGGGCAGATACGCAGTATTTT	CASSNQREVRADTQYF
NA	TRBV19	TRBJ2-2	13	NA	TGTGCCAGTGGACAGTTCAGGGCCGGGGAGCTGTTTTTT	CASGQFRAGELFF
TRBD1	TRBV4-2	TRBJ1-2	15	few	TGTGCCAGCAGCCAAGTATCAGGGGGGAACTATGGCTACACCTTC	CASSQVSGGNYGYTF
NA	TRBV11-2	TRBJ1-5	13	NA	TGTGCCAGCAGCTTTGGCAGAAATCAGCCCCAGCATTTT	CASSFGRNQPQHF